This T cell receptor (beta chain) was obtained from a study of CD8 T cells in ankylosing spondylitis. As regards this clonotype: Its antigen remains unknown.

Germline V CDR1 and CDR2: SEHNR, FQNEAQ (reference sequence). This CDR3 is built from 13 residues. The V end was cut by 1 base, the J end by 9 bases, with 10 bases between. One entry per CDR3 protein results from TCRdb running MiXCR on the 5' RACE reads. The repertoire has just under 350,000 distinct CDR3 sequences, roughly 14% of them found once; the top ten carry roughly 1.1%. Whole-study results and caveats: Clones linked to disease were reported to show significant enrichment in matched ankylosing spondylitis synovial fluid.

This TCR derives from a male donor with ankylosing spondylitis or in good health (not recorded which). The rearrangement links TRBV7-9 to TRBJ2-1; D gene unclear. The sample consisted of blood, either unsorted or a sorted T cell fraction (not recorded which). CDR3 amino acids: CASSLDEFGEQFF. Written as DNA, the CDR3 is TGTGCCAGCAGCTTAGACGAATTTGGTGAGCAGTTCTTC. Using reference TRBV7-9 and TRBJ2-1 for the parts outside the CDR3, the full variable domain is DTGVSQNPRHKITKRGQNVTFRCDPISEHNRLYWYRQTLGQGPEFLTYFQNEAQLEKSRLLSDRFSAERPKGSFSTLEIQRTEQGDSAMYLCASSLDEFGEQFFGPGTRLTVL.